These T cell receptor beta chains were read from a single sample in a study of blood T cell repertoires in COVID-19. Assay used: immunoSEQ multiplex PCR; TCRdb lists only in-frame clones, some missing. This table holds hundreds of thousands of clones, 80% found once. Sample: PBMCs or T cells enriched from blood (not recorded which). All receptors derive from a man younger than 45 with acute COVID-19. Both conserved end residues are part of each CDR3. D genes are given only for firm matches. Expanded clones are given a class, and other clones once, few, many or no size at all.

clone size,V gene,J gene,CDR3 length,D gene,CDR3 DNA,CDR3 protein
-,TRBV29-1,TRBJ2-2,12,-,TGCAGCGTTGAAGGGGACACGGGGAGGCTGTTTTTT,CSVEGDTGRLFF
-,TRBV4-1,TRBJ2-6,16,-,TGCGCCAGCAGCCAAGAGGGGGCTGGTGGGGCCAACGTCCTGACTTTC,CASSQEGAGGANVLTF
-,TRBV29-1,TRBJ1-6,15,TRBD1,TGCAGCGTTGGAGGGGTGGACAGGGGGGGTTCACCCCTCCACTTT,CSVGGVDRGGSPLHF
-,TRBV7-9,TRBJ2-1,16,-,TGTGCCAGCAGCCCAAGGCAGGGAACCTACTACAATGAGCAGTTCTTC,CASSPRQGTYYNEQFF
-,TRBV5-1,TRBJ1-5,14,-,TGCGCCATCACCAGGGAAGGGGGCAATCAGCCCCAGCATTTT,CAITREGGNQPQHF
-,TRBV19,TRBJ1-5,13,-,TGTGCCAGTAGTATGGTACAGAATCAGCCCCAGCATTTT,CASSMVQNQPQHF
-,TRBV7-9,TRBJ1-1,13,-,TGTGCCAGCAGCTCGTGGCAGAACACTGAAGCTTTCTTT,CASSSWQNTEAFF
-,TRBV10-3,TRBJ2-5,13,-,TGTGCCATCAGTGTCCCAGGGGTAGAGACCCAGTACTTC,CAISVPGVETQYF
-,TRBV7-2,TRBJ2-1,17,TRBD2,TGTGCCAGCGTACGGGAGCGGGGTATCAGCTCCTACAATGAGCAGTTCTTC,CASVRERGISSYNEQFF
-,TRBV7-6,TRBJ2-2,16,-,TGTGCCAGCAGCTTAGTAGTCAGGGGGGACACCGGGGAGCTGTTTTTT,CASSLVVRGDTGELFF
-,TRBV5-1,TRBJ2-1,15,TRBD2,TGCGCCAGCAGCTGGCAACTAGCGACCCGGAATGAGCAGTTCTTC,CASSWQLATRNEQFF
-,TRBV5-4,TRBJ2-7,15,TRBD2,TGTGCCAGCAGCTTGGCCGCTCTAGCGGGCGGGGAGCAGTACTTC,CASSLAALAGGEQYF
few,TRBV5-6,TRBJ2-3,14,-,TGTGCCAGCAGCGGACCGACTAGTTCTGATACGCAGTATTTT,CASSGPTSSDTQYF
few,TRBV19,TRBJ1-2,12,-,TGTGCCAGTAGTATGCCGGTGTATGGCTACACCTTC,CASSMPVYGYTF
few,TRBV27,TRBJ2-1,16,-,TGTGCCAGCAGTTTAATTGGAGCAACTACGAACGATGAGCAGTTCTTC,CASSLIGATTNDEQFF
-,TRBV6-5,TRBJ1-5,14,TRBD1,TGTGCCACCACGAGCAGAATCAGGGGGCAGCCCCAGCATTTT,CATTSRIRGQPQHF
-,TRBV5-6,TRBJ2-2,13,-,TGTGCCAGCAGCCGACAGTTCGCCGGGGAGCTGTTTTTT,CASSRQFAGELFF
few,TRBV3-1/TRBV3-2,TRBJ2-5,16,TRBD2,TGTGCCAGCAGCCGTAGCGGGGGGGTGAAGGATGAGACCCAGTACTTC,CASSRSGGVKDETQYF
-,TRBV6-5,TRBJ1-1,13,TRBD1,TGTGCCAGCAGTTCACAGGGGCGCACTGAAGCTTTCTTT,CASSSQGRTEAFF
few,TRBV25-1,TRBJ1-3,14,-,TGTGCCAGCAGTGAACCGGGTTTCGGAAACACCATATATTTT,CASSEPGFGNTIYF
-,TRBV21-1,TRBJ1-1,17,-,TGTGCCAGCAGCAAAGTTGGCGGGAACAACGGGTTCACTGAAGCTTTCTTT,CASSKVGGNNGFTEAFF
-,TRBV3-1/TRBV3-2,TRBJ2-7,13,TRBD1,TGTGCCAGCAGCCACACAGGGGGCTGGGAGCAGTACTTC,CASSHTGGWEQYF
-,TRBV18,TRBJ1-5,10,-,TGTGCCAGCTCACGTTTCCACCAGCATTTT,CASSRFHQHF
-,TRBV2,TRBJ2-1,16,TRBD1,TGTGCCAGCAGAGAGCGGACAGGCCCTTCCTACAATGAGCAGTTCTTC,CASRERTGPSYNEQFF
-,TRBV5-1,TRBJ1-2,13,-,TGCGCCAGCAGCTTGGAGGACTCCAAGGGCTACACCTTC,CASSLEDSKGYTF
-,TRBV10-3,TRBJ2-6,16,-,TGTGCCATCAGTGAGTGGAACTCCGGGGGGGCCAACGTCCTGACTTTC,CAISEWNSGGANVLTF
once,TRBV2,TRBJ2-7,14,TRBD2,TGTGCCAGCAGGGCCCCGGGACTAGCGTTCGAGCAGTACTTC,CASRAPGLAFEQYF
few,TRBV5-6,TRBJ1-2,15,TRBD1,TGTGCCAGCACCGAGGGACAGGTAGCTAACTATGGCTACACCTTC,CASTEGQVANYGYTF
-,TRBV5-1,TRBJ1-1,14,-,TGCGCCAGCAAACGAGGGGGGGCGAGCACTGAAGCTTTCTTT,CASKRGGASTEAFF
-,TRBV4-1,TRBJ1-1,14,-,TGCGCCAGCAGCCTCTTCACAGAGAACACTGAAGCTTTCTTT,CASSLFTENTEAFF
once,TRBV19,TRBJ2-5,12,-,TGTGCCAGTAGGGGGGACTTGGGGACCCAGTACTTC,CASRGDLGTQYF
-,TRBV7-6,TRBJ1-3,17,-,TGTGCCAGCAGCTTATGGGAGGGGTTCAGCTCTGGAAACACCATATATTTT,CASSLWEGFSSGNTIYF
-,TRBV4-1,TRBJ1-5,16,-,TGCGCCAGCAGTCTAATTCCCCGACAGTACAATCAGCCCCAGCATTTT,CASSLIPRQYNQPQHF
-,TRBV5-1,TRBJ2-7,17,-,TGCGCCAGCAGCTTGGGTACCCAATGGGCGAGCTCCTACGAGCAGTACTTC,CASSLGTQWASSYEQYF
-,TRBV12-3/TRBV12-4,TRBJ2-1,13,TRBD1,TGTGCCAGCAGTCCAAGGACAGGGAATGAGCAGTTCTTC,CASSPRTGNEQFF
few,TRBV2,TRBJ1-6,14,TRBD1,TGTGCCAGCATTCCGACAGGGGGCATGTCACCCCTCCACTTT,CASIPTGGMSPLHF
-,TRBV11-2,TRBJ2-7,15,TRBD2,TGTGCCAGCAGCTTAGCTAGCGGGGCAACCTACGAGCAGTACTTC,CASSLASGATYEQYF
once,TRBV6-5,TRBJ1-1,13,-,TGTGCCAGCGCGCGGGTATTTGACACTGAAGCTTTCTTT,CASARVFDTEAFF
-,TRBV18,TRBJ1-4,15,-,TGTGCCAGCTCACTCACGGGGAATCCTAATGAAAAACTGTTTTTT,CASSLTGNPNEKLFF
-,TRBV27,TRBJ1-1,16,-,TGTGCCAGCAGCCCTCTCGTCGGAGTTGGGGGCTTAGGGGCTTTCTTT,CASSPLVGVGGLGAFF
-,TRBV5-4,TRBJ2-7,15,TRBD2,TGTGCCAGCAGCTTGGAAAGCGGGGGGGTCTACGAGCAGTACTTC,CASSLESGGVYEQYF
-,TRBV6-2/TRBV6-3,TRBJ2-5,14,-,TGTGCCAGCAGTTACTCCTCAGGGGAGAAGACCCAGTACTTC,CASSYSSGEKTQYF
-,TRBV3-1/TRBV3-2,TRBJ1-3,14,TRBD1,TGTGCCAGCAGCCACACGACAGGGGCTAAGGGCATATATTTT,CASSHTTGAKGIYF
once,TRBV7-9,TRBJ2-5,16,TRBD2,TGTGCCAGCAGCTTATTCCTAGCGGGATGGGGGGAGACCCAGTACTTC,CASSLFLAGWGETQYF
few,TRBV6-5,TRBJ1-5,14,-,TGTGCTTCGCGGGGGGCAGGAAGGAATCAGCCCCAGCATTTT,CASRGAGRNQPQHF
-,TRBV14,TRBJ1-5,13,-,TGTGCCAGCAGCCAAGAAGGGGGTCAGCCCCAGCATTTT,CASSQEGGQPQHF
-,TRBV3-1/TRBV3-2,TRBJ2-7,13,-,TGTGCCAGCAGCCAACCCGGGTTCAACGAGCAGTACTTC,CASSQPGFNEQYF
-,TRBV11-3,TRBJ2-2,14,-,TGTGCCAGCAGCTTAGGAGGAGCCACCGGGGAGCTGTTTTTT,CASSLGGATGELFF
-,TRBV7-9,TRBJ1-5,15,TRBD1,TGTGCCAGCAGCAAAGGGGACAGGGGGCATCAGCCCCAGCATTTT,CASSKGDRGHQPQHF
-,TRBV5-1,TRBJ2-1,15,TRBD2,TGCGCCAGCAGCTTGGAAGCGGGGGGCCCCGATGAGCAGTTCTTC,CASSLEAGGPDEQFF
-,TRBV5-1,TRBJ1-2,13,-,TGCGCCAGCAGCTTGGCGGGGGACTATGGCTACACCTTC,CASSLAGDYGYTF
-,TRBV18,TRBJ1-4,14,TRBD1,TGTGCCAGCTCACGACAGGGGGCGGGCGAAAAACTGTTTTTT,CASSRQGAGEKLFF
-,TRBV6-5,TRBJ1-6,16,-,TGTGCCAGCAGTTACCTCGGGGTAACCTATAATTCACCCCTCCACTTT,CASSYLGVTYNSPLHF
-,TRBV25-1,TRBJ2-1,14,TRBD1,TGTGCCAGCAGAGATCCGGGACAGGGAAATGAGCAGTTCTTC,CASRDPGQGNEQFF
-,TRBV5-4,TRBJ1-5,17,TRBD1,TGTGCCAGCAGCTTGGCCATACGGGACAGCGACAATCAGCCCCAGCATTTT,CASSLAIRDSDNQPQHF
-,TRBV19,TRBJ1-5,13,-,TGTGCCAGCCGAACAGGGCCGGGTCAGCCCCAGCATTTT,CASRTGPGQPQHF
-,TRBV9,TRBJ1-3,15,-,TGTGCCAGCAGCCCCATACAGTTCTCTGGAAACACCATATATTTT,CASSPIQFSGNTIYF